The 25 T cell receptor beta chains below all came from one sample that was sequenced in a study of blood T cell repertoires in COVID-19. TCRdb keeps only in-frame clones here, not all; method: immunoSEQ multiplex PCR. The table lists 200,000 or so clones, 65% to 90% of them singletons. Sequencing input: PBMCs or T cells enriched from blood (not recorded which). The receptors originated from a woman aged 40 to 50 with acute COVID-19.

J is TRBJ2-1 and V is TRBV28, with D tentatively TRBD2 (5 bases). CDR1 is MDHEN and CDR2 is SYDVKM in the germline V gene. The CDR3 has 13 residues. The ends were cut back, 2 bases at V and 8 bases at J, with 10 bases in the middle. The CDR3 protein is CASSLASGDEQFF. The CDR3 DNA reads TGTGCCAGCAGTTTAGCCTCCGGGGATGAGCAGTTCTTC.

The chain carries TRBV11-3 and TRBJ1-5, with 9 bases identical to TRBD1. CDR1 and CDR2 from the germline V gene are SGHNT and YENEEA. The V and J ends lost 0 bases and 6 bases, in that order; junction bases with no gene match: 15. This CDR3 is 19 amino acids long. Here the CDR3 reads CASSLDKGGTGSLGQPQHF. CDR3 in DNA: TGTGCCAGCAGCTTAGATAAAGGCGGGACAGGGTCCCTTGGTCAGCCCCAGCATTTT.

The chain is built from TRBV12-5 and TRBJ2-7, with TRBD2 matching 12 bases. Germline values: CDR1 LGHNT, CDR2 FRNRAP. Trimming removed 2 bases from V and 1 base from J; junction bases left unmatched: 6. CDR3 length: 17 amino acids. The CDR3 DNA follows: TGTGCTAGTGGTTTGCGACTAGCGGGAGCAAAATCCTACGAGCAGTACTTC. It translates to CASGLRLAGAKSYEQYF.

The rearrangement joins TRBV6-5 to TRBJ2-2; a possible D gene is TRBD1 (6 bases). This CDR3 contains 14 residues. The germline V gene encodes CDR1 MNHEY and CDR2 SVGAGI. The V and J ends lost 6 bases and 6 bases respectively, with 14 bases between them. CDR3 residues: CASSRQAPAGELFF. Written as DNA, the CDR3 is TGTGCCAGCAGCAGACAGGCGCCTGCCGGGGAGCTGTTTTTT.

V is TRBV19 and J is TRBJ1-1; D is ambiguous. The CDR3 has 14 residues. V gave up 3 bases and J gave up 4 bases, with 12 bases separating them. The germline V gene encodes CDR1 LNHDA and CDR2 SQIVND (reference sequence). The DNA of the CDR3 is TGTGCCAGTAGTATTGGAGGGTTGGGCACTGAAGCTTTCTTT. It specifies CASSIGGLGTEAFF.

The V and J genes are TRBV19 and TRBJ2-7, with D possibly matching TRBD2 (6 bases). This CDR3 contains 14 residues. The germline V gene has CDR1 LNHDA and CDR2 SQIVND (reference sequence). With 10 bases removed from V and 4 bases from J, the gap between germline ends came to 20 bases. CDR3 DNA: TGTGCCACCGGTCTGGCGGGATCGCAATACGAGCAGTACTTC. Translating gives CATGLAGSQYEQYF. Using reference TRBV19 and TRBJ2-7 for the parts outside the CDR3, the full variable domain is DGGITQSPKYLFRKEGQNVTLSCEQNLNHDAMYWYRQDPGQGLRLIYYSQIVNDFQKGDIAEGYSVSREKKESFPLTVTSAQKNPTAFYLCATGLAGSQYEQYFGPGTRLTVT.

The table lists this clone with a few counts. The V gene is TRBV9, the J gene TRBJ1-5; D not certain. V lost 0 bases and J 2 bases, leaving 6 bases between the germline ends. Germline V lookup: CDR1 SGDLS, CDR2 YYNGEE. This CDR3 spans 14 amino acids. This CDR3 is CASSVDEGNQPQHF. CDR3 bases: TGTGCCAGCAGCGTAGACGAGGGCAATCAGCCCCAGCATTTT.

In this sample, this clone turned up many times. The genes are TRBV5-1 and TRBJ2-1; TRBD2 matches 12 bases. The ends lost 0 bases at V and 4 bases at J; junction bases unmatched: 11. CDR3 length: 19 residues. CDR1 and CDR2 (germline): SGHRS, YFSETQ. In nucleotides, the CDR3 is TGCGCCAGCAGCTTGGAGTATGGGATGACTAGCGGGAGATACAATGAGCAGTTCTTC. It is translated as CASSLEYGMTSGRYNEQFF. Based on the CDR3 plus reference TRBV5-1 and TRBJ2-1, the full variable domain is KAGVTQTPRYLIKTRGQQVTLSCSPISGHRSVSWYQQTPGQGLQFLFEYFSETQRNKGNFPGRFSGRQFSNSRSEMNVSTLELGDSALYLCASSLEYGMTSGRYNEQFFGPGTRLTVL.

This chain connects TRBV4-3 to TRBJ2-7; D is perhaps TRBD2 (6 bases). This CDR3 spans 15 amino acids. Germline loops: CDR1 LGHNA, CDR2 YSLEER. Trimming took off 4 bases at V and 6 bases at J, with 19 bases between the two ends. The CDR3 DNA reads TGCGCCAGCAGCCTGACATACGGAGGGCTTGGCGAGCAGTACTTC. This gives the protein CASSLTYGGLGEQYF.

This chain joins TRBV18 and TRBJ1-2, with 7 bases fitting TRBD1. Germline CDR1 KGHSH, CDR2 LQKENI. The V segment lost 3 bases and the J segment 6 bases; nucleotides outside the gene matches: 4. The CDR3 is 13 residues long. For the CDR3, the DNA is TGTGCCAGCTCACCGTTAACAGGGGATGGCTACACCTTC. Its translation: CASSPLTGDGYTF.

The CDR3 protein is CASEGPTGTEAFF. The CDR3 DNA reads TGCGCCAGTGAGGGTCCGACAGGGACTGAAGCTTTCTTT. The genes are TRBV4-1 and TRBJ1-1; TRBD1 matches 7 bases. Germline assignment: CDR1 MGHRA and CDR2 YSYEKL. Losses at the gene ends were 9 bases for V and 5 bases for J; bases not matched to a gene: 9. This CDR3 comprises 13 residues.

Written as DNA, the CDR3 is TGTGCCAGCTCACCACCGAGGACAACCGGGGCCAACGTCCTGACTTTC. Translating it yields CASSPPRTTGANVLTF. The chain employs TRBV18 and TRBJ2-6; tentatively, D is TRBD1 (5 bases). Germline V gene data show CDR1 as KGHSH and CDR2 as LQKENI. The CDR3 consists of 16 residues. V was cut by 0 bases and J by 4 bases, with 10 bases left in between.

The gene calls are TRBV10-1 and TRBJ2-3, with TRBD1 identical over 9 bases. This CDR3 has 16 amino acids. Germline lookup yields CDR1 WNHNN and CDR2 SYGVQD (reference sequence). Trimming removed 3 bases from V and 3 bases from J; junction bases left unmatched: 7. Here the CDR3 reads CASSDPGQGGTDTQYF. The CDR3 bases are TGCGCCAGCAGTGACCCGGGACAGGGAGGTACAGATACGCAGTATTTT.

This clone came up once. The chain has TRBV18 and TRBJ1-3, with a tentative D call TRBD1 (5 bases). V was shortened by 3 bases and J by 0 bases, with 12 bases between the two germline ends. The CDR3 has 16 amino acids. The germline V gene encodes CDR1 KGHSH and CDR2 LQKENI. The CDR3 bases are TGTGCCAGCTCACCGGAACAGGCCTCCTCTGGAAACACCATATATTTT. Translation: CASSPEQASSGNTIYF. The full variable domain, its missing parts supplied by reference TRBV18 and TRBJ1-3, is NAGVMQNPRHLVRRRGQEARLRCSPMKGHSHVYWYRQLPEEGLKFMVYLQKENIIDESGMPKERFSAEFPKEGPSILRIQQVVRGDSAAYFCASSPEQASSGNTIYFGEGSWLTVV.

This clone has just one count. The V call is TRBV27, the J call TRBJ1-2; 9 bases are shared with TRBD1. V trimming: 4 bases; J trimming: 5 bases; junction bases outside the gene matches: 8. The germline V gene has CDR1 MNHEY and CDR2 SMNVEV (reference sequence). This CDR3 region has 15 residues. Here the CDR3 reads CASSSPSTGGYGYTF. In DNA form, the CDR3 reads TGTGCCAGCAGTTCCCCCTCGACAGGGGGGTATGGCTACACCTTC.

This rearrangement joins TRBV7-6 to TRBJ2-1, with 8 bases aligning to TRBD1. Germline CDR1 SGHVS, CDR2 FNYEAQ. The CDR3 covers 14 residues. The trim removed 10 bases at V and 10 bases at J, leaving 15 bases unmatched. The CDR3 DNA is TGTGCCACCGGACCGGGACAGGAGACTTGGGAGCAGTTCTTC. Its translation is CATGPGQETWEQFF.

The V and J genes are TRBV30 and TRBJ2-1; 8 nucleotides agree with TRBD1. The junction had 9 bases not matched to a gene; V was cut back by 6 bases and J by 14 bases. Germline CDR1 reads GTSNPN; CDR2 reads SVGIG (reference sequence). The CDR3 loop spans 11 amino acids. The CDR3 protein is CACPLKQGEFF. CDR3 sequence (DNA): TGTGCCTGCCCACTCAAACAGGGGGAGTTCTTC.

The genes are TRBV21-1 and TRBJ1-2; the tabulated D call, TRBD1, remains unverified against the DNA. TRBV21-1 is marked as a pseudogene. The CDR3 is made up of 16 amino acids. The CDR3 DNA is TGTGCCAGCAGCAAAGCCCAGGGGGCAGAAGATTATGGCTACACCTTC. This codes for CASSKAQGAEDYGYTF.

The chain is built from TRBV7-9 and TRBJ2-3; D perhaps matches TRBD2 (6 bases). Germline CDR1 reads SEHNR; CDR2 reads FQNEAQ (reference sequence). The CDR3 is made up of 15 amino acids. The V and J ends lost 5 bases and 0 bases respectively, with 12 bases between them. The CDR3 loop is CASSPPAGSTDTQYF. CDR3 DNA sequence: TGTGCCAGCAGCCCCCCTGCGGGGAGCACAGATACGCAGTATTTT.

This clone has a handful of counts. The chain combines TRBV28 with TRBJ1-6; 11 bases line up with TRBD1. With 5 bases clipped from V and 10 bases from J, the junction kept 4 bases outside the gene matches. There are 14 residues in the CDR3. Germline CDR1 MDHEN, CDR2 SYDVKM. DNA for the CDR3: TGTGCCAGCAGTCCCGGACAGGGGGCCTCACCCCTCCACTTT. Translating it yields CASSPGQGASPLHF.

CDR3 nucleotide sequence: TGTGCCAGCAGTTTGGCTAGCGGGAACATAGAGACCCAGTACTTC. Its protein is CASSLASGNIETQYF. This chain joins TRBV28 and TRBJ2-5; TRBD2 aligns across 9 bases. The CDR3 has 15 residues. Looked up from germline, CDR1 is MDHEN and CDR2 is SYDVKM. V dropped 3 bases and J dropped 4; count of bases not matched to a gene: 6.

This clone was seen only a few times. This chain links TRBV5-5 with TRBJ1-3; weak D call: TRBD1 (5 bases). V was cut by 7 bases and J by 4 bases, with 15 bases left in between. The germline V gene encodes CDR1 SGHKS and CDR2 YYEKEE (reference sequence). CDR3 length equals 14 residues. The CDR3 region has the DNA TGTGCCAGCGCCCGGACAACCGCGGGAAACACCATATATTTT. This encodes CASARTTAGNTIYF.

The chain combines TRBV19 with TRBJ1-5; possible D gene TRBD1, 6 bases. Germline V lookup: CDR1 LNHDA, CDR2 SQIVND (reference sequence). This CDR3 has 15 amino acids. The V gene lost 4 bases and the J gene lost 7 bases, with 17 bases spanning the gap. The CDR3: CASSRGGGFDQPQHF. CDR3 DNA sequence: TGTGCCAGTAGTAGAGGGGGGGGGTTTGACCAGCCCCAGCATTTT.

This clone came up a few times. This sequence joins TRBV6-5 and TRBJ2-7; TRBD1 is a possible D gene (6 bases). V was clipped by 8 bases and J by 2 bases, with 10 bases between them. CDR1 and CDR2 from the germline V gene are MNHEY and SVGAGI. This CDR3 region has 12 residues. CDR3 sequence reads: CASEGVTYEQYF. The CDR3 DNA is TGTGCCAGCGAGGGGGTCACCTACGAGCAGTACTTC.

This rearrangement joins TRBV3-1 (or the pseudogene TRBV3-2) to TRBJ2-5; D gene uncertain. V was clipped by 1 base and J by 4 bases, with 16 bases between them. The CDR3 covers 16 residues. Germline CDR1 and CDR2: LGHDT and YNNKEL (reference sequence). The CDR3 protein is CASSQGRIPSRETQYF. DNA of the CDR3: TGTGCCAGCAGCCAAGGGAGAATACCCTCCCGAGAGACCCAGTACTTC.